Listed here is a single T cell receptor (beta chain). Its antigen is not known. This entry is derived from a study of T cell responses to AZD1222 COVID-19 vaccine. Trimming pared 2 bases from V and 7 bases from J, leaving 11 bases between. Germline V gene sequence: CDR1 MDHEN, CDR2 SYDVKM. The CDR3 totals 13 residues. TCRdb's table, derived via immunoSEQ multiplex PCR, lists solely in-frame clones and lacks some. Of about 160,000 clones detected, more than 85% appear once; the ten largest clones hold around 4%. The study's findings and limits: Close to half of spike-specific TCRs reportedly recognize unmutated variant regions.

This clonotype was sampled from an adult in good health. Sequencing was performed on peripheral blood, taken on day 0 of AZD1222 vaccination. This chain links TRBV28 with TRBJ1-2, with D possibly being TRBD1 (6 bases). CDR3 in DNA: TGTGCCAGCAGTTTAAGTGGGGGCTCTGGCTACACCTTC. It specifies CASSLSGGSGYTF.